The T cell receptor (beta chain) described here comes from a study of vaccination effects on CD4 cells after COVID-19. A word on this clone: The antigen remains undetermined.

Profiled with immunoSEQ multiplex PCR; TCRdb holds only in-frame clones, not every one. The sample yields about 72,000 clones, about 80% seen once. The CDR3 length is 17 residues. V gave up 10 bases and J gave up 6 bases; unmatched junction bases: 20. Germline V gene data show CDR1 as ENHRY and CDR2 as SYGVKD. Before sequencing, viral peptide pools were used by the ViraFEST assay to expand antigen-specific CD4+ T cells. Following a roughly 11-day culture, CD4+ T cells were purified. As their vaccination, participants received two doses of either BNT162b2 or mRNA-1273. Supplemented with around 9.8 IU/ml IL-2 and about 10 ug/ml peptides, a few million PBMC per well were kept in culture. Half-medium changes using IL-2 medium occurred on days 3 and 7. Study findings and constraints: After vaccination, at late timepoints, clones induced by infection and by vaccine contracted markedly.

This TCR derives from a human donor who received a COVID-19 vaccine. The sequencing used CD4+ T cells from PBMCs cultured with HCoV-229E spike peptides, collected after COVID-19 vaccination. The chain carries TRBV10-3 and TRBJ2-2; 7 bases align to TRBD1. CDR3 coding DNA: TGTGCCACCACAACAGGGGATGGGCGCAACACCGCCGGGGAGCTGTTTTTT. Protein: CATTTGDGRNTAGELFF.